The source of this T cell receptor (beta chain) is a study of blood T cells in healthy people across ages. Overall study findings and caveats: Diversity was higher, and naive CD4+ cells more numerous, in long-lived donors than in aged donors.

CDR1 DFQATT and CDR2 SNEGSKA come from the germline V gene (reference sequence). This CDR3 has 19 residues. The V segment lost 1 base and the J segment 4 bases; nucleotides outside the gene matches: 18. The table lists this clonotype with a few counts. Its antigen is unidentified. Next came a second PCR, run for about 6 to 12 cycles, which used a sample-barcoded 5' primer along with a J-beta primer mix. The template-switch adaptor was a 5' adaptor with 12 random nucleotides. It tagged each cDNA molecule. TCRdb processed the 5' RACE reads anew with MiXCR; each CDR3 protein has one entry. The repertoire includes 800,000 to 950,000 distinct CDR3 sequences, around 36% of them detected once, and over 10% sits in the top ten.

The V call is TRBV20-1, the J call TRBJ1-5; 8 bases fit TRBD1. Sequencing was carried out using blood. This clonotype was obtained from a man between 18 and 29 years old in good health. CDR3 sequence (DNA): TGCAGTGCTAGAGTTCTTCGTGGGACACCAACAGGGGGGAATCAGCCCCAGCATTTT. It encodes CSARVLRGTPTGGNQPQHF.